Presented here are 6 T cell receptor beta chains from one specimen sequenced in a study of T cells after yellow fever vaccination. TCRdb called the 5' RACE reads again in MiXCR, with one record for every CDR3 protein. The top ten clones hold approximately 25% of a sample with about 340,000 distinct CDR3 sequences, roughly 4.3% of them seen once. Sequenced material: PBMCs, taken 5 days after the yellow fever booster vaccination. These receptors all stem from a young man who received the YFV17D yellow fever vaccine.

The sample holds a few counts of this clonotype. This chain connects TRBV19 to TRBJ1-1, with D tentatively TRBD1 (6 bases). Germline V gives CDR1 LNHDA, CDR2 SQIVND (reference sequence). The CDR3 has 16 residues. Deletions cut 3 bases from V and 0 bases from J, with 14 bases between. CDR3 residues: CASSMDSRGLNTEAFF. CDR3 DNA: TGTGCCAGTAGTATGGACAGCCGGGGGTTGAACACTGAAGCTTTCTTT.

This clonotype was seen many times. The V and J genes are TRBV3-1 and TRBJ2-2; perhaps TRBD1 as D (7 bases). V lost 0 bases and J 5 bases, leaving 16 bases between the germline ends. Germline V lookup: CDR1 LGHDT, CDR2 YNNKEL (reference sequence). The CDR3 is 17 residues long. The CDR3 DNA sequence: TGTGCCAGCAGCCAAGACTTGAGACAGGGAGGAACCGGGGAGCTGTTTTTT. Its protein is CASSQDLRQGGTGELFF.

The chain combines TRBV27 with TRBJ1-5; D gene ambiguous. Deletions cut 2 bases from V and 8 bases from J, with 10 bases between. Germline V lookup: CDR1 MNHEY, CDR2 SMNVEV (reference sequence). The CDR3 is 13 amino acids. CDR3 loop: CASSLTYSEPQHF. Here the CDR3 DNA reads TGTGCCAGCAGTTTAACCTACTCAGAGCCCCAGCATTTT.

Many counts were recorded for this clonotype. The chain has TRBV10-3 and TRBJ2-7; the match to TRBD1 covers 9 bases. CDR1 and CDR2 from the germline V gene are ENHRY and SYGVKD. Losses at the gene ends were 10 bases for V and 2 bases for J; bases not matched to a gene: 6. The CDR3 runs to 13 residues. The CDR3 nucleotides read TGTGCCACGCAAGGACAGGGGCCCTACGAGCAGTACTTC. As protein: CATQGQGPYEQYF.

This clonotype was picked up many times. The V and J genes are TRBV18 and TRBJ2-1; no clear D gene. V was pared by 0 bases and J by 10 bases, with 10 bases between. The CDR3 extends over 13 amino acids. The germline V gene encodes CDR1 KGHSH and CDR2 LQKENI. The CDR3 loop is CASSPPSVREQFF. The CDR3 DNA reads TGTGCCAGCTCACCACCCTCGGTTCGGGAGCAGTTCTTC. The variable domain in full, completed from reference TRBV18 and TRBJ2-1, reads NAGVMQNPRHLVRRRGQEARLRCSPMKGHSHVYWYRQLPEEGLKFMVYLQKENIIDESGMPKERFSAEFPKEGPSILRIQQVVRGDSAAYFCASSPPSVREQFFGPGTRLTVL.

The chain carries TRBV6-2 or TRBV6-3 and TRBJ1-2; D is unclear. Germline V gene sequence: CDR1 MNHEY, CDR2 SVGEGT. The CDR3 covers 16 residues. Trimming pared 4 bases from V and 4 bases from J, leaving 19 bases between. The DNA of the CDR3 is TGTGCCAGCAGTTCAAGGGCGTATATTAGGATCTATGGCTACACCTTC. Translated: CASSSRAYIRIYGYTF.